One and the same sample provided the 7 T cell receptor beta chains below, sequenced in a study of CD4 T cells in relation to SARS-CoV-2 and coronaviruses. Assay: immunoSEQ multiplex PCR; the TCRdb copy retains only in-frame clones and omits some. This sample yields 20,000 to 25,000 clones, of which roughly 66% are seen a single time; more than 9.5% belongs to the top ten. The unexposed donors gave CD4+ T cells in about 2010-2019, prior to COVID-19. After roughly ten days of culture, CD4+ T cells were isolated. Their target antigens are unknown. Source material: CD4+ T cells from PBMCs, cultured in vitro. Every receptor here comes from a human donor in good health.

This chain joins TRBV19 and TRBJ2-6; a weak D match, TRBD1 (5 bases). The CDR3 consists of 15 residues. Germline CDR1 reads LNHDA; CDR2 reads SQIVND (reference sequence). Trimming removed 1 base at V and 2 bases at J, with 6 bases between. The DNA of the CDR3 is TGTGCCAGTAGTATAGTGACAGCTGGGGCCAACGTCCTGACTTTC. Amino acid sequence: CASSIVTAGANVLTF.

CDR3 DNA sequence: TGTGCCAGCAGCTTAAAAGGGAGGGAGACCCAGTACTTC. Its translation: CASSLKGRETQYF. The chain carries TRBV7-2 and TRBJ2-5; D might be TRBD2 (6 bases). The germline gives CDR1 SGHTA, CDR2 FQGNSA. CDR3 size: 13 residues. V lost 2 bases and J lost 5, with 9 bases in between.

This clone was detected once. The CDR3 nucleotides are TGTGCCAGCAGTTTGGGCAGCCAAGAGACCCAGTACTTC. It specifies CASSLGSQETQYF. This chain connects TRBV12-3 or TRBV12-4 to TRBJ2-5; D gene uncertain. V was trimmed by 3 bases and J by 1 base, leaving 6 bases between them. The CDR3 consists of 13 residues.

CDR3 sequence: CASSSPTGYVDGYTF. CDR3 bases: TGTGCCAGCAGCTCCCCGACAGGGTACGTGGATGGCTACACCTTC. V and J are TRBV5-4 and TRBJ1-2; TRBD1 matches at 7 bases. After removal of 3 bases from V and 6 bases from J, the junction contained 11 bases not matched to a gene. This CDR3 is built from 15 residues. The germline CDR1 and CDR2 sequences are SGHNT and YYREEE (reference sequence). The full variable domain, rest sourced from reference TRBV5-4 and TRBJ1-2, is ETGVTQSPTHLIKTRGQQVTLRCSSQSGHNTVSWYQQALGQGPQFIFQYYREEENGRGNFPPRFSGLQFPNYSSELNVNALELDDSALYLCASSSPTGYVDGYTFGSGTRLTVV.

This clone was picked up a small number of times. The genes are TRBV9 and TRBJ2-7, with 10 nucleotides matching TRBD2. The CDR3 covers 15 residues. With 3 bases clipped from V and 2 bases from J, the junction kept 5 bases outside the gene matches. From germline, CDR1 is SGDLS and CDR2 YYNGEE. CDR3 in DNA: TGTGCCAGCAGCGCCGGACTAGCGGAGACCTACGAGCAGTACTTC. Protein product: CASSAGLAETYEQYF.

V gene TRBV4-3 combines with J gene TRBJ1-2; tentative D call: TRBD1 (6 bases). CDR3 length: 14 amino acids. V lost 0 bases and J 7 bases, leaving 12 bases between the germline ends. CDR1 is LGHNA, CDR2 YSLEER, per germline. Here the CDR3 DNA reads TGCGCCAGCAGCCAAGATTGGGGAGGGGGTGGCTACACCTTC. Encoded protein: CASSQDWGGGGYTF.

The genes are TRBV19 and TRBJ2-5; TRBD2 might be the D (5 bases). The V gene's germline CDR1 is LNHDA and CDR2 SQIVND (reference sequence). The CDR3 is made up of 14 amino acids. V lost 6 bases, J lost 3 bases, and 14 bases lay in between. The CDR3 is CASSSVGSEETQYF. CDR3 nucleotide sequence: TGTGCCAGTAGCTCGGTGGGGAGCGAAGAGACCCAGTACTTC.